This passage covers 26 T cell receptor beta chains from one sample sequenced in a study of beta chain features in type 1 diabetes. The antigens these receptors bind are not known. TCRB transcripts that were expressed got sequenced, as all of the isolated RNA had been reverse transcribed. Using immunoSEQ multiplex PCR, the repertoire was profiled, and TCRdb retains in-frame clones only, with some absent. The table has hundreds of thousands of clones, roughly an eighth seen once; the top ten hold just under 0.04%. Broader study findings: Researchers report that Type 1 diabetes patients had moderately but significantly shorter TCRB CDR3s across all four CD4+ subsets.

Sequenced sample: naive CD4+ T cells from blood. These receptors came from a man younger than 30 with type 1 diabetes.

V usage is TRBV5-1 and J usage is TRBJ2-7, with D perhaps TRBD1 (6 bases). The CDR3 runs to 14 residues. CDR1 is SGHRS, CDR2 YFSETQ, per germline. V was cut by 4 bases and J by 6 bases, with 17 bases left in between. The CDR3 here is CASSLSPTGREQYF. DNA for the CDR3: TGCGCCAGCAGCCTTAGTCCGACAGGCCGCGAGCAGTACTTC.

The genes are TRBV21-1 and TRBJ1-5; TRBD1 reflects the table's D call only, with no check against the DNA. TRBV21-1 counts as a pseudogene. The CDR3 extends over 17 amino acids. CDR3 sequence reads: CASSRRTGKNSNQPQHF. Here the CDR3 DNA reads TGTGCCAGCAGCAGACGGACAGGGAAAAATAGCAATCAGCCCCAGCATTTT.

This clone was seen more than once but under ten times. The J gene is TRBJ2-1, the V gene TRBV5-1; D remains ambiguous. The CDR3 consists of 15 residues. Looked up from germline, CDR1 is SGHRS and CDR2 is YFSETQ. Trimming took off 5 bases at V and 8 bases at J, with 20 bases between the two ends. In DNA form, the CDR3 reads TGCGCCAGCAGGGCCGGGTCCCGGTTTTTCGATGAGCAGTTCTTC. Protein: CASRAGSRFFDEQFF.

This sequence joins TRBV5-1 and TRBJ2-7; the D gene is possibly TRBD1 (5 bases). This CDR3 has 14 residues. Germline CDR1 reads SGHRS; CDR2 reads YFSETQ. Trimming removed 1 base from V and 7 bases from J, with 15 bases in between. DNA of the CDR3: TGCGCCAGCAGCTTGAGGCAGGGAAGTGAAGAGCAGTACTTC. Amino acid sequence: CASSLRQGSEEQYF.

The chain is built from TRBV29-1 and TRBJ1-2; D uncertain. From germline, CDR1 is SQVTM and CDR2 ANQGSEA. Trimming shortened V by 6 bases and J by 4 bases, and 9 bases separated the two germline ends. The CDR3 is 11 amino acids. In nucleotides, the CDR3 is TGCAGCGTCGGACTGATCTATGGCTACACCTTC. Encoded protein: CSVGLIYGYTF.

Only a few counts were recorded for this clone. The sample contains more than one DNA sequence encoding this CDR3. The chain employs TRBV5-1 and TRBJ2-1; no firm D call. Looked up from germline, CDR1 is SGHRS and CDR2 is YFSETQ. This CDR3 comprises 12 residues. The germline V and J ends were trimmed by 1 base and 8 bases, with 7 bases remaining between them. CDR3 sequence reads: CASSLRGDEQFF. The CDR3 coding sequence is TGCGCCAGCAGCTTGAGAGGCGATGAGCAGTTCTTC.

The gene calls are TRBV15 and TRBJ2-6; D is unresolved. V dropped 0 bases and J dropped 4 bases, with 13 bases sitting between them. Germline values: CDR1 LNHNV, CDR2 YYDKDF (reference sequence). The CDR3 is 17 residues long. The CDR3 loop reads CATSRDVGMRGANVLTF. CDR3 DNA: TGTGCCACCAGCAGAGACGTGGGAATGAGAGGGGCCAACGTCCTGACTTTC.

The table lists this clone with a few counts. The chain links TRBV28 to TRBJ2-1, with a tentative D call TRBD1 (5 bases). Germline V gene data show CDR1 as MDHEN and CDR2 as SYDVKM. CDR3 length: 13 amino acids. V gave up 10 bases and J gave up 1 base, with 11 bases separating them. The chain's CDR3 is CATTVRSYNEQFF. The CDR3 DNA follows: TGTGCCACGACAGTCAGGTCCTACAATGAGCAGTTCTTC.

This clone was seen only a few times. V usage is TRBV29-1 and J usage is TRBJ1-2; no clear D. The CDR3 runs 13 residues. Germline CDR1 reads SQVTM; CDR2 reads ANQGSEA. Trimming left V 1 base short and J 7 bases short, with 13 bases between. As DNA, the CDR3 is TGCAGCGTTGAAGTGCAGCTCTCTGGTGGCTACACCTTC. Its protein product is CSVEVQLSGGYTF.

This chain uses TRBV7-2 with TRBJ1-1, with D maybe TRBD1 (5 bases). The CDR3 runs to 14 residues. Deletions cut 1 base from V and 5 bases from J, with 11 bases between. CDR1 is SGHTA, CDR2 FQGNSA, per germline. The CDR3 loop is CASSLEDSQTEAFF. The CDR3 DNA reads TGTGCCAGCAGCTTAGAAGACAGTCAAACTGAAGCTTTCTTT.

The J gene is TRBJ2-1, the V gene TRBV9, with 16 bases fitting TRBD2. Germline loops: CDR1 SGDLS, CDR2 YYNGEE. V lost 4 bases, J lost 3 bases, and 10 bases stayed unmatched. The CDR3 has 19 amino acids. CDR3 coding DNA: TGTGCCAGCAGCCCCCGGGGGACTAGCGGGGGGGCCGGCTACAATGAGCAGTTCTTC. Translated, it gives CASSPRGTSGGAGYNEQFF.

This chain joins TRBV2 and TRBJ1-1; TRBD1 is a possible D gene (6 bases). Germline CDR1 is SNHLY and CDR2 is FYNNEI. Trimming pared 7 bases from V and 6 bases from J, leaving 21 bases between. CDR3 length equals 15 residues. CDR3 sequence reads: CASTRTRQVQAEAFF. In DNA form, the CDR3 reads TGTGCCAGCACCCGTACTCGACAGGTTCAAGCTGAAGCTTTCTTT.

The rearrangement uses TRBV11-2 and TRBJ2-7; 10 bases agree with TRBD1. The CDR3 sequence is 14 residues long. CDR1 SGHAT and CDR2 FQNNGV come from the germline V gene. V was clipped by 6 bases and J by 5 bases; unmatched bases: 7. CDR3 coding DNA: TGTGCCAGCAGTCCAAGGGACAGGGGCCACGAGCAGTACTTC. It codes for CASSPRDRGHEQYF.

This clone occurred a few times. The rearrangement links TRBV29-1 to TRBJ2-7; tentatively, D is TRBD1 (6 bases). The CDR3 contains 13 residues. Germline CDR1 and CDR2: SQVTM and ANQGSEA. Trimming left V 5 bases short and J 0 bases short, with 11 bases between. The CDR3 region is CSVLQGSSYEQYF. In nucleotides, the CDR3 is TGCAGCGTTCTTCAGGGGTCCTCCTACGAGCAGTACTTC.

This clone was picked up a small number of times. The rearrangement joins TRBV6-6 to TRBJ2-3; D remains unclear. Deletions cut 10 bases from V and 3 bases from J, with 17 bases between. CDR3 length: 14 residues. Germline CDR1 MNHNY, CDR2 SVGAGI (reference sequence). The CDR3 DNA is TGTGCCACCACCACTGGGTCAACTACAGATACGCAGTATTTT. This encodes CATTTGSTTDTQYF.

The CDR3 DNA reads TGTGCCATCAGTGAGTCGAAAGTTGCAGTTCTGAACACTGAAGCTTTCTTT. Translated: CAISESKVAVLNTEAFF. The chain has TRBV10-3 and TRBJ1-1, with unresolved D. This CDR3 spans 17 amino acids. Germline values: CDR1 ENHRY, CDR2 SYGVKD. V was trimmed by 0 bases and J by 0 bases, leaving 14 bases between them.

This clone was picked up a small number of times. This sample also contains other DNA sequences that code for the same CDR3. The chain uses TRBV6-5 and TRBJ2-3; D remains unclear. With 3 bases removed from V and 1 base from J, the gap between germline ends came to 5 bases. The germline gives CDR1 MNHEY, CDR2 SVGAGI. The CDR3 totals 13 residues. CDR3 sequence (DNA): TGTGCCAGCAGTTATCCGGGCACAGATACGCAGTATTTT. This codes for CASSYPGTDTQYF.

This chain connects TRBV5-6 to TRBJ2-1; 11 positions agree with TRBD2. Losses at the gene ends were 3 bases for V and 4 bases for J; bases not matched to a gene: 6. Looked up from germline, CDR1 is SGHDT and CDR2 is YYEEEE. The CDR3 runs 16 residues. This CDR3 reads CASSYPGLADYNEQFF. CDR3 bases: TGTGCCAGCAGCTATCCGGGACTAGCGGATTACAATGAGCAGTTCTTC.

The CDR3 DNA sequence: TGTGCCTGGGTTTTGTCCGGCACAGATACGCAGTATTTT. The encoded protein is CAWVLSGTDTQYF. The chain joins TRBV30 to TRBJ2-3; no clear D. Trimming took 5 bases from V and 1 from J, leaving 10 bases between them. The CDR3 contains 13 residues. Germline loops: CDR1 GTSNPN, CDR2 SVGIG (reference sequence).

The V call is TRBV29-1, the J call TRBJ2-2; D is perhaps TRBD1 (5 bases). CDR3 size: 14 residues. Germline-derived CDR1 and CDR2 are SQVTM and ANQGSEA. V was pared by 7 bases and J by 4 bases, with 16 bases between. DNA of the CDR3: TGCAGCGCTGGGGCGGCCAGGGTCACCGGGGAGCTGTTTTTT. Translated: CSAGAARVTGELFF.

This clone was found a few times. The chain employs TRBV7-2 and TRBJ2-3; TRBD1 is a possible D gene (6 bases). The CDR3 runs 16 residues. CDR1 and CDR2 (germline): SGHTA, FQGNSA. Trimming took 4 bases from V and 0 from J, leaving 14 bases between them. In DNA, the CDR3 is TGTGCCAGCAGCTCCGGACAGTTATTTAGCACAGATACGCAGTATTTT. Its protein is CASSSGQLFSTDTQYF.

This clone appeared a few times. The chain carries TRBV29-1 and TRBJ1-1; D uncertain. Germline CDR1 is SQVTM and CDR2 is ANQGSEA. This CDR3 spans 11 amino acids. V dropped 7 bases and J dropped 4 bases, with 10 bases sitting between them. CDR3 sequence: CSASHLTEAFF. Here the CDR3 DNA reads TGCAGCGCCTCCCACCTCACTGAAGCTTTCTTT. Full variable domain (rest looked up from reference TRBV29-1 and TRBJ1-1): SAVISQKPSRDICQRGTSLTIQCQVDSQVTMMFWYRQQPGQSLTLIATANQGSEATYESGFVIDKFPISRPNLTFSTLTVSNMSPEDSSIYLCSASHLTEAFFGQGTRLTVV.

This clone was observed a handful of times. This sequence joins TRBV4-1 and TRBJ1-5; 12 bases are a match to TRBD1. This CDR3 is 18 amino acids long. The V gene's germline CDR1 is MGHRA and CDR2 YSYEKL. V lost 4 bases, J lost 1 base, and 8 bases stayed unmatched. The CDR3 DNA sequence: TGCGCCAGCAGCCCGGGACAGGGGGCAAGTAGAAGCAATCAGCCCCAGCATTTT. Protein sequence: CASSPGQGASRSNQPQHF.

The gene calls are TRBV7-2 and TRBJ1-6; TRBD1 matches 8 bases. Trimming cost V 8 bases and J 11 bases; bases outside gene matches: 11. The CDR3 runs 14 residues. The germline V gene has CDR1 SGHTA and CDR2 FQGNSA. Here the CDR3 DNA reads TGTGCCAGCGCAAGACAGGGGCTCATTACACCCCTCCACTTT. It is translated as CASARQGLITPLHF.

In this sample, this clone turned up a few times. The V gene is TRBV10-3, the J gene TRBJ1-1; D remains ambiguous. There are 14 residues in the CDR3. With 2 bases removed from V and 0 bases from J, the gap between germline ends came to 7 bases. Germline loops: CDR1 ENHRY, CDR2 SYGVKD. The CDR3 protein is CAISEPSLNTEAFF. The DNA for the CDR3 is TGTGCCATCAGTGAGCCGAGCTTGAACACTGAAGCTTTCTTT.

J is TRBJ2-7 and V is TRBV30; 10 bases are shared with TRBD2. The germline gives CDR1 GTSNPN, CDR2 SVGIG (reference sequence). Losses at the gene ends were 5 bases for V and 0 bases for J; bases not matched to a gene: 7. CDR3 length equals 15 residues. The CDR3 DNA reads TGTGCCTGGGGGAACGGACTAGCGGCCTCCTACGAGCAGTACTTC. This encodes CAWGNGLAASYEQYF.